This paragraph covers one T cell receptor (beta chain) sequence. Profiled with immunoSEQ multiplex PCR; TCRdb holds only in-frame clones, not every one. The repertoire holds about 150,000 clones, 80% to 90% seen once, with about 4.4% in the top ten. The data derive from a study of blood T cell repertoires in COVID-19. The source material was PBMCs or T cells enriched from blood (not recorded which). The clonotype comes from a man aged 50-59 years who had recovered from COVID-19.

CDR3 nucleotide sequence: TGTGCCAGCAGCCCACACAAGGGGTCTCAGCCCCAGCATTTT. Residues: CASSPHKGSQPQHF. The rearrangement links TRBV3-1 (or the pseudogene TRBV3-2) to TRBJ1-5; possibly TRBD1 for D (5 bases). Looked up from germline, CDR1 is LGHDT and CDR2 is YNNKEL (reference sequence). This CDR3 comprises 14 residues. V lost 4 bases to trimming and J lost 6 bases, with 13 bases between them.